These 9 T cell receptor beta chains were all obtained from the same sample, sequenced in a study of a mutant IDH1 vaccine in newly diagnosed glioma. For these TCRs, the target antigens are not known. Clones were sequenced by immunoSEQ multiplex PCR, and TCRdb holds only the in-frame ones, with some missing. The sample has tens of thousands of clones; around 81% are singletons. As to time point: week 35, safety follow-up. Vaccinated patients received 300 ug of mutant IDH1 20-mer peptide per dose, with topical imiquimod. The specimen comprised PBMCs, sampled from a glioma patient whose treatment included an IDH1 peptide vaccine. Receptors were obtained from a woman aged 35 to 49 with glioma. Some clones in this sample may be carry-over from other donors' samples.

The chain employs TRBV28 and TRBJ2-3, with 11 bases matching TRBD2. Germline CDR1 is MDHEN and CDR2 is SYDVKM. The CDR3 contains 19 residues. V lost 2 bases and J lost 4; bases outside the gene matches: 14. The CDR3 region is CASSLNYLAGGLSADTQYF. In DNA, the CDR3 is TGTGCCAGCAGTTTAAATTACCTAGCGGGAGGCCTTTCGGCAGATACGCAGTATTTT.

The chain links TRBV19 to TRBJ1-1; D is uncertain. CDR1 and CDR2 (germline): LNHDA, SQIVND (reference sequence). V was clipped by 5 bases and J by 0 bases, with 10 bases between them. This CDR3 region has 14 residues. DNA of the CDR3: TGTGCCAGTAGTCCCAGGTCCCTGAACACTGAAGCTTTCTTT. Translation: CASSPRSLNTEAFF. The full variable domain, completed using reference TRBV19 and TRBJ1-1, is DGGITQSPKYLFRKEGQNVTLSCEQNLNHDAMYWYRQDPGQGLRLIYYSQIVNDFQKGDIAEGYSVSREKKESFPLTVTSAQKNPTAFYLCASSPRSLNTEAFFGQGTRLTVV.

This clone came up a few times. V is TRBV4-3 and J is TRBJ1-2; TRBD1 might be the D (5 bases). Germline values: CDR1 LGHNA, CDR2 YSLEER. Trimming stripped 4 bases from V and 7 bases from J, with 19 bases between. CDR3 size: 15 residues. CDR3 nucleotide sequence: TGCGCCAGCAGCCCGGGTCTACGTGGGACCCCTGGCTACACCTTC. This sequence encodes CASSPGLRGTPGYTF.

The table lists this clone with a few counts. The J gene is TRBJ1-4, the V gene TRBV29-1; D gene ambiguous. The CDR3 extends over 12 amino acids. V shed 5 bases and J shed 7 bases, with 11 bases lying between them. Germline V gene data show CDR1 as SQVTM and CDR2 as ANQGSEA. The CDR3 bases are TGCAGCGTTAGGACCTTGGGTGAAAAACTGTTTTTT. Amino acid sequence: CSVRTLGEKLFF.

The chain joins TRBV7-2 to TRBJ2-7; 9 bases map to TRBD1. Germline lookup yields CDR1 SGHTA and CDR2 FQGNSA. The CDR3 covers 13 residues. The trim removed 6 bases at V and 5 bases at J, leaving 5 bases unmatched. CDR3 in amino acids: CASSTGQGNEQYF. The CDR3 DNA reads as TGTGCCAGCAGTACTGGACAGGGGAACGAGCAGTACTTC. The entire variable domain, with the rest obtained from reference TRBV7-2 and TRBJ2-7, is as follows: GAGVSQSPSNKVTEKGKDVELRCDPISGHTALYWYRQSLGQGLEFLIYFQGNSAPDKSGLPSDRFSAERTGGSVSTLTIQRTQQEDSAVYLCASSTGQGNEQYFGPGTRLTVT.

The chain couples TRBV19 to TRBJ1-2; D might be TRBD1 (6 bases). The CDR3 loop spans 12 amino acids. With 3 bases removed from V and 4 bases from J, the gap between germline ends came to 6 bases. Germline V gives CDR1 LNHDA, CDR2 SQIVND (reference sequence). The CDR3 DNA reads TGTGCCAGTAGTATGACAGGCTATGGCTACACCTTC. Its translation: CASSMTGYGYTF.

The CDR3 loop reads CASSLGSRIYGYTF. The CDR3 nucleotides are TGTGCCAGCAGCTTAGGTTCTCGGATCTATGGCTACACCTTC. The chain carries TRBV11-1 and TRBJ1-2; no clear D gene. V lost 1 base and J lost 4, with 10 bases in between. Germline lookup yields CDR1 SGHAT and CDR2 FQDESV (reference sequence). The CDR3 length is 14 residues.

The chain combines TRBV9 with TRBJ2-2, with D maybe TRBD2 (6 bases). Between the trimmed V and J ends, which lost 0 bases and 0 bases, there was a span of 9 bases. Germline CDR1 SGDLS, CDR2 YYNGEE. This CDR3 region has 16 residues. In DNA form, the CDR3 reads TGTGCCAGCAGCGTAGAAGCGGGCACGAACACCGGGGAGCTGTTTTTT. As protein: CASSVEAGTNTGELFF.

The chain joins TRBV5-6 to TRBJ1-6; D may be TRBD1 (6 bases). The CDR3 extends over 15 amino acids. Trimming pared 0 bases from V and 4 bases from J, leaving 8 bases between. Per germline, CDR1 SGHDT and CDR2 YYEEEE. CDR3 nucleotide sequence: TGTGCCAGCAGCTTGGTCGGACAGTATAATTCACCCCTCCACTTT. Amino acids: CASSLVGQYNSPLHF.